The present T cell receptor (beta chain) was sequenced within a study of blood T cell repertoires in COVID-19. V was cut by 4 bases and J by 5 bases, with 20 bases left in between. This CDR3 is built from 16 residues. The germline V gene encodes CDR1 SGHRS and CDR2 YFSETQ. Generated by immunoSEQ multiplex PCR, the TCRdb table keeps only in-frame clones and is missing some. Of some 90,000 clones in the sample, approximately 86% were seen once. This receptor was obtained from a woman of 80 years or more with acute or convalescent COVID-19. The specimen sequenced was peripheral blood. The chain is built from TRBV5-1 and TRBJ2-3, with a weak D call TRBD2 (6 bases). CDR3 nucleotides: TGCGCCAGCAGCCCCCCCAGGGAGGCTCAGATAGATACGCAGTATTTT. Its translation: CASSPPREAQIDTQYF.